These T cell receptor beta chains were read from a single sample in a study of lung T cells in sarcoidosis with Löfgren's syndrome. TCRdb reprocessed the reads via MiXCR and lists one record per CDR3 protein. The sample holds about 1,000 distinct CDR3 sequences, about 26% seen once. The sequencing input was CD4+ T cells from bronchoalveolar lavage. Receptors were obtained from a human donor with sarcoidosis (Löfgren's syndrome or another form), or a control subject (not recorded which). Both conserved end residues are part of each CDR3. The D gene is left open where the match is weak. Clone size, where shown, is once, few, many, or a class for clones that have expanded.

TRBJ2-3,TRBV2,TRBD1,.,TGTGCCAGCAGCGAAGCATCAGGGGGCACAGGTACGCAGTATTTT,CASSEASGGTGTQYF
TRBJ1-2,TRBV7-2,TRBD1,medium-sized,TGTGCCAGCAGCTATGGACAGGGGACGGGCTACACCTTC,CASSYGQGTGYTF
TRBJ1-2,TRBV5-6,.,many,TGTGCCAGCACCCTCCCGGGCTCCCAGGCGGGGTATGGCTACACCTTC,CASTLPGSQAGYGYTF
TRBJ2-3,TRBV29-1,.,medium-sized,TGCAGCGTTGGAGGGGCAGATACGCAGTATTTT,CSVGGADTQYF
TRBJ2-3,TRBV4-3,.,.,TGCGCCAGCAGCCATACTCCGGGCAGAATAAAATCTAGCACAGATACGCAGTATTTT,CASSHTPGRIKSSTDTQYF
TRBJ1-1,TRBV4-2,TRBD1,many,TGTGCCAGCAGCCCCCTGAGGGGACAGGGGGGACTGAACACTGAAGCTTTCTTT,CASSPLRGQGGLNTEAFF
TRBJ2-3,TRBV20-1,TRBD2,.,TGCAGTGCTAGAGACCCACTAGCGCAGACAGATACGCAGTATTTT,CSARDPLAQTDTQYF
TRBJ2-3,TRBV6-1,.,medium-sized,TGTGCCAGCAGCCTCAGCGAGCCCGGTACAGATACGCAGTATTTT,CASSLSEPGTDTQYF
TRBJ2-2,TRBV2,.,medium-sized,TGTGCCAGCAATCAGAATCAGGGCCCGAACACCGGGGAGCTGTTTTTT,CASNQNQGPNTGELFF
TRBJ2-3,TRBV20-1,.,medium-sized,TGCAGTGCACTGAGGGGGGCAGCAGATACGCAGTATTTT,CSALRGAADTQYF
TRBJ1-2,TRBV30,.,many,TGTGCCTGCCCCTGGGACACCAACTATGGCTACACCTTC,CACPWDTNYGYTF
TRBJ2-3,TRBV12-5,.,medium-sized,TGTGCTAGTGGTTCGGGGCTCACAGATACGCAGTATTTT,CASGSGLTDTQYF
TRBJ1-1,TRBV19,TRBD1,.,TGTGCCAGTATTGGGACAGAAACGAACACTGAAGCTTCCTTT,CASIGTETNTEASF
TRBJ2-3,TRBV15,.,medium-sized,TGTGCCACCAGCAGAGGGGGGGAAGCAGATACGCAGTATTTT,CATSRGGEADTQYF
TRBJ2-5,TRBV20-1,TRBD2,medium-sized,TGCAGTGCTAATAGCGGGAGCGCGGGAGAGACCCAGTACTTC,CSANSGSAGETQYF
TRBJ2-7,TRBV11-3,.,many,TGTGCCAGCAGCCTTGGACAGTCCTCCTACGAGCAGTACTTC,CASSLGQSSYEQYF
TRBJ2-1,TRBV4-1,.,medium-sized,TGCGCCAGCAGCCAAGAAGAGGGGTATGAGCAGTTCTTC,CASSQEEGYEQFF
TRBJ2-6,TRBV6-6,.,medium-sized,TGTGCCAGCAGTTACGGACAACCCGGATCTGGGGCCAACGTCCTGACTTTC,CASSYGQPGSGANVLTF